This T cell receptor (beta chain) was retrieved from a study of response to subunit inactivated influenza vaccine. Each CDR3 protein gets one entry after TCRdb re-called the RT-PCR reads with MiXCR. The sample includes more than 700,000 distinct CDR3 sequences, approximately 22% seen only once; the top ten take around 9.6%. The sample holds many counts of this clonotype. Its antigen is unknown. CDR3 length: 15 residues. Germline values: CDR1 MNHEY, CDR2 SVGAGI. Trimming cost V 3 bases and J 3 bases, with 12 bases left between them. Study-wide results and caveats: The authors proposed limited new T cell recruitment per seasonal influenza vaccination.

The chain couples TRBV6-5 to TRBJ2-1; D possibly corresponds to TRBD2 (6 bases). This receptor was taken from a man in his fifties who received an inactivated influenza vaccine. The sequenced sample was PBMCs from blood, obtained about 5 days after vaccination. The CDR3 here is CASSYGGYSYNEQFF. The DNA for the CDR3 is TGTGCCAGCAGTTATGGGGGGTATAGCTACAATGAGCAGTTCTTC.